One and the same sample provided the 12 T cell receptor beta chains below, sequenced in a study of T cell responses to AZD1222 COVID-19 vaccine. Repertoires were generated with immunoSEQ multiplex PCR, while TCRdb's copy carries only in-frame clones and drops some. Among about 86,000 clones listed, over 75% were seen once. The source was peripheral blood, collected on day 0 of AZD1222 vaccination. Receptors were obtained from an adult in good health.

This chain joins TRBV27 and TRBJ1-2, with D perhaps matching TRBD1 (6 bases). From germline, CDR1 is MNHEY and CDR2 SMNVEV (reference sequence). The CDR3 totals 13 residues. The V end lost 5 bases, the J end lost 8 bases, and 15 bases lay between the germline ends. The CDR3 region is CASSPDRSKGYTF. CDR3 nucleotides: TGTGCCAGCAGTCCTGACAGGAGCAAGGGCTACACCTTC.

The rearrangement joins TRBV2 to TRBJ2-1, with 11 bases matching TRBD1. The germline V gene encodes CDR1 SNHLY and CDR2 FYNNEI. After removal of 5 bases from V and 7 bases from J, the junction contained 7 bases not matched to a gene. This CDR3 is built from 15 residues. The CDR3 bases are TGTGCCAGCAGTAGAAGGACAGGGGGCGGGAATGAGCAGTTCTTC. Protein product: CASSRRTGGGNEQFF.

The V and J genes are TRBV19 and TRBJ1-5, with D tentatively TRBD1 (5 bases). Trimming left V 6 bases short and J 0 bases short, with 21 bases between. This CDR3 is 18 amino acids long. The germline V gene encodes CDR1 LNHDA and CDR2 SQIVND (reference sequence). CDR3 sequence: CASSTWRAGKNSNQPQHF. The DNA of the CDR3 is TGTGCCAGTAGCACTTGGAGAGCAGGGAAAAATAGCAATCAGCCCCAGCATTTT.

The chain couples TRBV3-1 (or the pseudogene TRBV3-2) to TRBJ1-1; the D is unclear. CDR1 LGHDT and CDR2 YNNKEL come from the germline V gene (reference sequence). This CDR3 spans 10 amino acids. Between the trimmed V and J ends, which lost 7 bases and 8 bases, there was a span of 8 bases. The CDR3 coding sequence is TGTGCCAGCAATGTTGAGGAAGCTTTCTTT. Translating gives CASNVEEAFF.

The V gene is TRBV27, the J gene TRBJ1-2; D not certain. Trimming removed 0 bases at V and 1 base at J, with 6 bases between. Germline CDR1 MNHEY, CDR2 SMNVEV (reference sequence). The CDR3 has 14 amino acids. Here the CDR3 reads CASSLSGFNYGYTF. For the CDR3, the DNA is TGTGCCAGCAGTTTATCGGGCTTTAACTATGGCTACACCTTC.

This clone was detected a few times. The V call is TRBV2, the J call TRBJ2-2; 13 positions agree with TRBD2. V lost 5 bases and J lost 6; bases outside the gene matches: 12. Germline lookup yields CDR1 SNHLY and CDR2 FYNNEI. The CDR3 runs 18 residues. CDR3 sequence (DNA): TGTGCCAGCAGTCTGCGGACTAGCGGGAGTGGTTGGGCCGGGGAGCTGTTTTTT. Translated, it gives CASSLRTSGSGWAGELFF.

The chain uses TRBV9 and TRBJ2-7; D call uncertain. V was shortened by 0 bases and J by 0 bases, with 7 bases between the two germline ends. Per germline, CDR1 SGDLS and CDR2 YYNGEE. CDR3 length: 14 residues. In DNA form, the CDR3 reads TGTGCCAGCAGCGTAGGGCTGGCCTCCTACGAGCAGTACTTC. Amino acids: CASSVGLASYEQYF.

This clone was detected a few times. This chain links TRBV11-3 with TRBJ2-1, with D perhaps TRBD1 or TRBD2 (6 bases each). CDR3 size: 18 residues. CDR1 is SGHNT, CDR2 YENEEA, per germline. V dropped 0 bases and J dropped 2 bases, with 17 bases sitting between them. The CDR3 bases are TGTGCCAGCAGCTTAGATCAAGGGGGGTCCAATACCTACAATGAGCAGTTCTTC. It codes for CASSLDQGGSNTYNEQFF.

This rearrangement joins TRBV3-1 (or the pseudogene TRBV3-2) to TRBJ1-1, with D perhaps matching TRBD1 (5 bases). The germline V and J ends were trimmed by 3 bases and 5 bases, with 10 bases remaining between them. From germline, CDR1 is LGHDT and CDR2 YNNKEL (reference sequence). This CDR3 is 13 amino acids long. The CDR3 loop is CASSHQGRTEAFF. In nucleotides, the CDR3 is TGTGCCAGCAGCCACCAGGGACGGACTGAAGCTTTCTTT.

The V gene is TRBV19, the J gene TRBJ1-2; D not resolved. The germline V and J ends were trimmed by 0 bases and 5 bases, with 7 bases remaining between them. This CDR3 contains 13 residues. Germline V gives CDR1 LNHDA, CDR2 SQIVND (reference sequence). Written as DNA, the CDR3 is TGTGCCAGTAGTATAGACGGTTGGTATGGCTACACCTTC. Its protein product is CASSIDGWYGYTF.

This clone was counted once. This chain joins TRBV7-9 and TRBJ2-5; 10 positions agree with TRBD1. The germline gives CDR1 SEHNR, CDR2 FQNEAQ (reference sequence). After removal of 4 bases from V and 3 bases from J, the junction contained 5 bases not matched to a gene. This CDR3 has 15 residues. The CDR3 loop is CASSSGQGWEETQYF. DNA of the CDR3: TGTGCCAGCAGCTCGGGACAGGGGTGGGAAGAGACCCAGTACTTC. The entire variable domain, with the rest obtained from reference TRBV7-9 and TRBJ2-5, is as follows: DTGVSQNPRHKITKRGQNVTFRCDPISEHNRLYWYRQTLGQGPEFLTYFQNEAQLEKSRLLSDRFSAERPKGSFSTLEIQRTEQGDSAMYLCASSSGQGWEETQYFGPGTRLLVL.

This clone was seen once. The rearrangement uses TRBV11-2 and TRBJ2-5; the D call may be TRBD1 or TRBD2 (6 bases each). V was cut by 5 bases and J by 5 bases, with 24 bases left in between. Germline assignment: CDR1 SGHAT and CDR2 FQNNGV. The CDR3 covers 17 residues. CDR3 bases: TGTGCCAGCAGCCCCGGGGGATTCCGAGGCAGGGGCGAGACCCAGTACTTC. Translation gives CASSPGGFRGRGETQYF.